The 5 T cell receptor beta chains below all came from one sample that was sequenced in a study of cytomegalovirus exposure and HLA in healthy donors. PCR used 60 Vbeta primers and 13 Jbeta primers. Method: immunoSEQ multiplex PCR; TCRdb's copy keeps in-frame clones and lacks some. Here the sample table reports about 150,000 clones. Sequencing was done on a sample of PBMCs. All receptors derive from a woman aged 50 to 65 in good health and CMV-seronegative.

The chain couples TRBV7-2 to TRBJ2-7, with TRBD2 matching 8 bases. Per the germline V gene, CDR1 is SGHTA and CDR2 is FQGNSA. V shed 7 bases and J 2 bases; nucleotides not matched to a gene: 7. CDR3 length: 14 amino acids. The CDR3 here is CASNREGPTYEQYF. In DNA, the CDR3 is TGTGCCAGCAACCGGGAGGGCCCCACCTACGAGCAGTACTTC.

This chain connects TRBV19 to TRBJ2-7; a weak D match, TRBD1 (5 bases). Trimming cost V 7 bases and J 0 bases, with 13 bases left between them. The CDR3 sequence is 14 residues long. In germline, CDR1 is LNHDA, CDR2 SQIVND (reference sequence). The CDR3 sequence: CASTSPGISYEQYF. The CDR3 DNA reads as TGTGCCAGTACCTCCCCAGGGATCTCCTACGAGCAGTACTTC.

The V and J genes are TRBV5-6 and TRBJ1-3, with 7 bases lining up with TRBD1. Per the germline V gene, CDR1 is SGHDT and CDR2 is YYEEEE. The length of the CDR3 is 16 residues. With V trimmed by 4 bases and J by 2 bases, 9 bases remained unmatched. The CDR3 DNA reads as TGTGCCAGCAGCCCGGGAACAGGGGTAGCTGGAAACACCATATATTTT. The encoded protein is CASSPGTGVAGNTIYF.

J is TRBJ1-1 and V is TRBV9; TRBD1 agrees at 8 bases. Germline V gives CDR1 SGDLS, CDR2 YYNGEE. V gave up 4 bases and J gave up 6 bases; unmatched junction bases: 8. CDR3 length equals 14 residues. This chain's CDR3 is CASSFGTGNSEAFF. As DNA, the CDR3 is TGTGCCAGCAGCTTTGGGACAGGTAATTCTGAAGCTTTCTTT. The entire variable domain, with the rest obtained from reference TRBV9 and TRBJ1-1, is as follows: DSGVTQTPKHLITATGQRVTLRCSPRSGDLSVYWYQQSLDQGLQFLIQYYNGEERAKGNILERFSAQQFPDLHSELNLSSLELGDSALYFCASSFGTGNSEAFFGQGTRLTVV.

The gene calls are TRBV12-5 and TRBJ2-7; TRBD1 matches at 8 bases. The CDR3 loop spans 13 amino acids. Per the germline V gene, CDR1 is LGHNT and CDR2 is FRNRAP. Trimming removed 6 bases from V and 4 bases from J; junction bases left unmatched: 5. The CDR3 nucleotides read TGTGCTAGTGGGCCCCGACAGGGGTACGAGCAGTACTTC. Amino acid sequence: CASGPRQGYEQYF.